These 8 T cell receptor beta chains were all obtained from the same sample, sequenced in a study of T cells in Graves' hyperthyroidism and ophthalmopathy. TCR beta CDR3 regions were amplified from RNA transcripts. HTBI primers were employed in a first-round RT-PCR of the TCR CDR3. MiXCR was run by TCRdb on the multiplex PCR reads, yielding one entry per CDR3 protein. This table holds some 180,000 distinct CDR3 sequences, around a sixth found once. Sequenced sample: blood. Receptor source: a woman aged 45-60 years with Graves' hyperthyroidism.

This clonotype was detected only a few times. The chain combines TRBV24-1 with TRBJ2-3; TRBD2 matches at 9 bases. Losses at the gene ends were 4 bases for V and 4 bases for J; bases not matched to a gene: 11. The CDR3 spans 17 residues. Germline loops: CDR1 KGHDR, CDR2 SFDVKD. The CDR3 loop reads CATSDPSLAGKADTQYF. The CDR3, as DNA: TGTGCCACCAGTGACCCATCCCTAGCGGGAAAGGCAGATACGCAGTATTTT.

This clonotype has only a few counts. The chain employs TRBV27 and TRBJ2-5, with 7 bases identical to TRBD1. With 1 base clipped from V and 0 bases from J, the junction kept 11 bases outside the gene matches. CDR1 and CDR2 from the germline V gene are MNHEY and SMNVEV (reference sequence). There are 18 residues in the CDR3. CDR3 residues: CASSLLVWDRKYQETQYF. The CDR3 coding sequence is TGTGCCAGCAGTTTATTGGTTTGGGACAGAAAGTACCAAGAGACCCAGTACTTC.

The J gene is TRBJ1-1, the V gene TRBV20-1, with D perhaps TRBD1 (6 bases). The CDR3 spans 15 residues. Germline V lookup: CDR1 DFQATT, CDR2 SNEGSKA (reference sequence). The ends were cut back, 4 bases at V and 0 bases at J, with 15 bases in the middle. The CDR3 loop is CSAKQPGHLNTEAFF. DNA for the CDR3: TGCAGTGCTAAACAACCGGGACACCTGAACACTGAAGCTTTCTTT.

J is TRBJ1-1 and V is TRBV6-2 or TRBV6-3; 7 nucleotides align to TRBD1. CDR3 length equals 15 residues. The V gene end was trimmed by 4 bases and the J gene end by 1 base; junction bases not matched to a gene: 6. Germline V gene sequence: CDR1 MNHEY, CDR2 SVGEGT. CDR3: CASSSRQGKNTEAFF. The CDR3 nucleotides are TGTGCCAGCAGTTCGCGACAGGGCAAGAACACTGAAGCTTTCTTT.

This clonotype has a handful of counts. The rearrangement uses TRBV5-8 and TRBJ2-1, with a weak D call TRBD2 (6 bases). Germline V gene lookup returns CDR1 SGHTS and CDR2 YDEGEE. The V and J ends lost 0 bases and 1 base respectively, with 8 bases between them. The CDR3 runs to 15 residues. The chain's CDR3 is CASSLGGKSYNEQFF. The CDR3 coding sequence is TGTGCCAGCAGCTTGGGCGGGAAGTCCTACAATGAGCAGTTCTTC.

This chain connects TRBV9 to TRBJ1-1; D not certain. Looked up from germline, CDR1 is SGDLS and CDR2 is YYNGEE. There are 14 residues in the CDR3. V was shortened by 0 bases and J by 5 bases, with 11 bases between the two germline ends. The CDR3 DNA reads as TGTGCCAGCAGCGTAGCCGGCTGGCCTACTGAAGCTTTCTTT. It translates to CASSVAGWPTEAFF.

This clonotype was seen many times. J is TRBJ1-2 and V is TRBV29-1; 12 nucleotides agree with TRBD1. V lost 3 bases and J lost 8; bases outside the gene matches: 4. Germline CDR1 is SQVTM and CDR2 is ANQGSEA. The CDR3 totals 13 residues. CDR3 amino acids: CSVEGQGAEGYTF. CDR3 nucleotide sequence: TGCAGCGTTGAGGGACAGGGGGCGGAAGGCTACACCTTC.

The table lists this clonotype with a few counts. V and J are TRBV30 and TRBJ1-4; no firm D call. The CDR3 loop spans 12 amino acids. V lost 7 bases, J lost 8 bases, and 14 bases lay in between. In germline, CDR1 is GTSNPN, CDR2 SVGIG (reference sequence). CDR3 bases: TGTGCCTTGCAACCTTCCAGGGAAAAACTGTTTTTT. It yields the protein CALQPSREKLFF. The full variable domain, rest sourced from reference TRBV30 and TRBJ1-4, is SQTIHQWPATLVQPVGSPLSLECTVEGTSNPNLYWYRQAAGRGLQLLFYSVGIGQISSEVPQNLSASRPQDRQFILSSKKLLLSDSGFYLCALQPSREKLFFGSGTQLSVL.